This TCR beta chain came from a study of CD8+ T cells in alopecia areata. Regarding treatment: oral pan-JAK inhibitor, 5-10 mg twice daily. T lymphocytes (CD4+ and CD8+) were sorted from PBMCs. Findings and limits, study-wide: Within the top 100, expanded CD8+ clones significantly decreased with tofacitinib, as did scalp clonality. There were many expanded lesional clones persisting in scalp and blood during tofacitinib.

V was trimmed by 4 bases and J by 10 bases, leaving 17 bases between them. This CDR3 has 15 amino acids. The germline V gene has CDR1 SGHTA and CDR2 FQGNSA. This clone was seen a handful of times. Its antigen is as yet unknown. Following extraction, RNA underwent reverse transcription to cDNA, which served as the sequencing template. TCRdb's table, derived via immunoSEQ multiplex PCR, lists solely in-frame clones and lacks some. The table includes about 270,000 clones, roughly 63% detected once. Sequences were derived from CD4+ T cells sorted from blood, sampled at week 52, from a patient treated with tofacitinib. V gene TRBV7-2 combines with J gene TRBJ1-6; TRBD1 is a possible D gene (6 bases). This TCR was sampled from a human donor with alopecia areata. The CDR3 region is CASSSRSGGLSPLHF. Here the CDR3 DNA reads TGTGCCAGCAGCTCCCGGAGCGGGGGCTTGTCACCCCTCCACTTT.